These 32 T cell receptor beta chains were sequenced from one sample in a study of Ad26.COV2.S vaccination and SARS-CoV-2 variants. The treatment was: roughly 19 received Ad26.COV2.S at low or high dose, single or two shots; roughly five received placebo; per-sample allocation not given. Repertoires come from day 63 after the first vaccine or placebo injection. Libraries were prepared by immunoSEQ multiplex PCR; TCRdb keeps only in-frame clonotypes and omits some of them. This table has hundreds of thousands of clones, around 92% appearing once. The sample was peripheral blood, taken in a trial of Ad26.COV2.S vaccine versus placebo. The source is a person between 18 and 59 years old who received the Ad26.COV2.S COVID-19 vaccine or a placebo.

This chain links TRBV29-1 with TRBJ2-3; 8 bases fit TRBD1. CDR1 and CDR2 from the germline V gene are SQVTM and ANQGSEA. V shed 3 bases and J 1 base; nucleotides not matched to a gene: 3. The CDR3 has 14 amino acids. The chain's CDR3 is CSVERQGRTDTQYF. CDR3 bases: TGCAGCGTTGAGCGACAGGGGCGCACAGATACGCAGTATTTT.

V usage is TRBV19 and J usage is TRBJ1-2; possible D gene TRBD1, 5 bases. Germline loops: CDR1 LNHDA, CDR2 SQIVND (reference sequence). Trimming cost V 8 bases and J 1 base, with 14 bases left between them. There are 14 residues in the CDR3. CDR3 bases: TGTGCCAGTTCTACAGGAATTCTTAACTATGGCTACACCTTC. Its protein is CASSTGILNYGYTF.

This clone was recorded a few times. This rearrangement joins TRBV7-2 to TRBJ2-7; possibly TRBD2 for D (5 bases). Germline CDR1 is SGHTA and CDR2 is FQGNSA. CDR3 size: 12 residues. The V end lost 4 bases, the J end lost 5 bases, and 9 bases lay between the germline ends. The CDR3 region is CASSSSGDEQYF. The CDR3 region has the DNA TGTGCCAGCAGCTCGTCCGGGGACGAGCAGTACTTC.

The genes are TRBV7-9 and TRBJ1-1; D is unclear. V lost 5 bases and J 0 bases, leaving 13 bases between the germline ends. This CDR3 contains 15 residues. Germline V gene lookup returns CDR1 SEHNR and CDR2 FQNEAQ (reference sequence). This CDR3 is CASSPPSGMNTEAFF. CDR3 sequence (DNA): TGTGCCAGCAGCCCACCCTCGGGAATGAACACTGAAGCTTTCTTT.

The J gene is TRBJ2-3, the V gene TRBV5-1; D not resolved. Germline CDR1 is SGHRS and CDR2 is YFSETQ. The CDR3 is 13 amino acids. Trimming removed 5 bases at V and 5 bases at J, with 12 bases between. Here the CDR3 reads CASRSNSQDTQYF. CDR3 nucleotide sequence: TGCGCCAGCAGGTCGAACTCGCAAGATACGCAGTATTTT.

The V gene is TRBV5-1, the J gene TRBJ1-2, with D perhaps matching TRBD1 (6 bases). The CDR3 is 14 amino acids. The V end was cut by 4 bases, the J end by 1 base, with 11 bases between. CDR1 and CDR2 from the germline V gene are SGHRS and YFSETQ. CDR3 sequence: CASSGGGLNYGYTF. In DNA, the CDR3 is TGCGCCAGCAGCGGGGGCGGGCTTAACTATGGCTACACCTTC. Full variable domain (outside the CDR3, taken from reference TRBV5-1 and TRBJ1-2): KAGVTQTPRYLIKTRGQQVTLSCSPISGHRSVSWYQQTPGQGLQFLFEYFSETQRNKGNFPGRFSGRQFSNSRSEMNVSTLELGDSALYLCASSGGGLNYGYTFGSGTRLTVV.

The V and J genes are TRBV10-2 and TRBJ1-3; tentative D call: TRBD1 (5 bases). Germline lookup yields CDR1 WSHSY and CDR2 SAAADI. V gave up 7 bases and J gave up 2 bases, with 6 bases separating them. This CDR3 has 12 residues. This chain's CDR3 is CASTGTGNTIYF. Written as DNA, the CDR3 is TGCGCCAGCACAGGGACTGGAAACACCATATATTTT.

The rearrangement uses TRBV19 and TRBJ2-3, with D unclear. This CDR3 contains 16 residues. Trimming removed 3 bases from V and 2 bases from J, with 15 bases in between. In germline, CDR1 is LNHDA, CDR2 SQIVND (reference sequence). The CDR3 nucleotides read TGTGCCAGTAGTATGAGTTCCTTAACGTCCACAGATACGCAGTATTTT. This gives the protein CASSMSSLTSTDTQYF.

The CDR3 region is CASSWGPDSPLHF. For the CDR3, the DNA is TGTGCCAGCAGTTGGGGGCCGGATTCACCCCTCCACTTT. The chain combines TRBV27 with TRBJ1-6; a weak D match, TRBD1 (6 bases). The germline V and J ends were trimmed by 4 bases and 8 bases, with 9 bases remaining between them. CDR1 is MNHEY, CDR2 SMNVEV, per germline (reference sequence). The CDR3 spans 13 residues.

The chain joins TRBV12-3 or TRBV12-4 to TRBJ1-1, with 7 positions matching TRBD1. CDR3 length: 13 residues. The V segment lost 7 bases and the J segment 6 bases; nucleotides outside the gene matches: 8. The CDR3 nucleotides are TGTGCCAGCACCCAGGGGGGTTGGGCTGAAGCTTTCTTT. Translating it yields CASTQGGWAEAFF.

This clone is a singleton in its sample. The V call is TRBV14, the J call TRBJ1-1; weak D call: TRBD1 (5 bases). The CDR3 spans 15 residues. Germline V lookup: CDR1 SGHDN, CDR2 FVKESK. Trimming stripped 3 bases from V and 10 bases from J, with 21 bases between. The CDR3 loop reads CASSQGISPQGRAFF. CDR3 in DNA: TGTGCCAGCAGCCAGGGGATCAGCCCCCAGGGAAGAGCTTTCTTT.

This sequence joins TRBV6-6 and TRBJ2-1; 8 nucleotides line up with TRBD2. From germline, CDR1 is MNHNY and CDR2 SVGAGI (reference sequence). J lost 4 bases, V lost 5 bases, and 7 bases had no gene match. CDR3 length: 15 amino acids. The DNA of the CDR3 is TGTGCCAGCAGTACAGCGGGAGAAAAATACAATGAGCAGTTCTTC. It is translated as CASSTAGEKYNEQFF.

The chain is built from TRBV2 and TRBJ1-1; possibly TRBD1 for D (6 bases). The V end lost 6 bases, the J end lost 1 base, and 24 bases lay between the germline ends. In germline, CDR1 is SNHLY, CDR2 FYNNEI. This CDR3 has 18 residues. CDR3 in amino acids: CASSQGPVLQGANTEAFF. The CDR3 DNA reads TGTGCCAGCAGCCAAGGGCCCGTCCTACAGGGCGCGAACACTGAAGCTTTCTTT.

The rearrangement links TRBV6-5 to TRBJ1-2, with a tentative D call TRBD1 (5 bases). The ends were cut back, 8 bases at V and 6 bases at J, with 16 bases in the middle. Germline V lookup: CDR1 MNHEY, CDR2 SVGAGI. The CDR3 covers 13 residues. The CDR3: CASQTSGRDGYTF. DNA for the CDR3: TGTGCCAGCCAGACTTCAGGCAGGGATGGCTACACCTTC.

This chain connects TRBV21-1 to TRBJ2-2; TRBD1 is taken as the D call from the table, unchecked against the DNA. TRBV21-1 is annotated as a pseudogene. CDR3 length equals 20 residues. CDR3 sequence: CASSKMSTGGSPFNTGELFF. The CDR3 DNA follows: TGTGCCAGCAGCAAAATGAGTACAGGGGGTAGCCCCTTCAACACCGGGGAGCTGTTTTTT.

This clone has only a few counts. The V call is TRBV5-5, the J call TRBJ1-3, with 10 bases aligning to TRBD1. Germline CDR1 reads SGHKS; CDR2 reads YYEKEE (reference sequence). The ends lost 0 bases at V and 6 bases at J; junction bases unmatched: 3. The CDR3 has 15 residues. Here the CDR3 DNA reads TGTGCCAGCAGCTTGGGAGGACAGGGGGAAAACACCATATATTTT. Translated, it gives CASSLGGQGENTIYF.

The chain is built from TRBV6-5 and TRBJ2-5, with TRBD2 as a possible D gene (7 bases). V was clipped by 7 bases and J by 4 bases, with 16 bases between them. CDR1 and CDR2 from the germline V gene are MNHEY and SVGAGI. This CDR3 comprises 14 residues. This CDR3 is CASKGGGEGETQYF. CDR3 DNA sequence: TGTGCCAGCAAAGGGGGGGGAGAAGGAGAGACCCAGTACTTC.

This rearrangement joins TRBV3-1 (or the pseudogene TRBV3-2) to TRBJ2-2, with D hard to call. CDR3 size: 14 residues. V was trimmed by 3 bases and J by 2 bases, leaving 7 bases between them. Germline-derived CDR1 and CDR2 are LGHDT and YNNKEL (reference sequence). DNA for the CDR3: TGTGCCAGCAGCCAGAGACTTAACACCGGGGAGCTGTTTTTT. It encodes CASSQRLNTGELFF.

The chain couples TRBV6-1 to TRBJ2-7; D is possibly TRBD1 or TRBD2 (6 bases each). Germline V gives CDR1 MNHNS, CDR2 SASEGT. Trimming took 3 bases from V and 7 from J, leaving 16 bases between them. The CDR3 has 14 amino acids. The CDR3 sequence: CASSDYREVWEQYF. Here the CDR3 DNA reads TGTGCCAGCAGTGATTACAGGGAGGTGTGGGAGCAGTACTTC.

The CDR3 coding sequence is TGTGCCAGCCTTTCAACTAATGAAAAACTGTTTTTT. Its translation: CASLSTNEKLFF. This chain links TRBV2 with TRBJ1-4; D ambiguous. The CDR3 sequence is 12 residues long. V was clipped by 8 bases and J by 0 bases, with 4 bases between them. Germline V lookup: CDR1 SNHLY, CDR2 FYNNEI.

This sequence joins TRBV5-6 and TRBJ2-7; D not resolved. V lost 4 bases to trimming and J lost 1 base, with 12 bases between them. Germline-derived CDR1 and CDR2 are SGHDT and YYEEEE. The CDR3 covers 14 residues. The CDR3 bases are TGTGCCAGCAGCCAGACCGCAAGTTCCTACGAGCAGTACTTC. As protein: CASSQTASSYEQYF. The full variable domain, completed using reference TRBV5-6 and TRBJ2-7, is DAGVTQSPTHLIKTRGQQVTLRCSPKSGHDTVSWYQQALGQGPQFIFQYYEEEERQRGNFPDRFSGHQFPNYSSELNVNALLLGDSALYLCASSQTASSYEQYFGPGTRLTVT.

This clone was observed a few times. The rearrangement joins TRBV16 to TRBJ2-1, with D possibly being TRBD2 (5 bases). CDR3 length equals 14 residues. Germline V gives CDR1 KGHSY, CDR2 FQNENV. Trimming cost V 4 bases and J 7 bases, with 14 bases left between them. Here the CDR3 DNA reads TGTGCCAGCAGCCCCTCGCGGGTAGGGAATGAGCAGTTCTTC. Translated, it gives CASSPSRVGNEQFF.

This chain joins TRBV19 and TRBJ2-7; 11 bases match TRBD2. Losses at the gene ends were 3 bases for V and 1 base for J; bases not matched to a gene: 5. The germline gives CDR1 LNHDA, CDR2 SQIVND (reference sequence). The CDR3 loop spans 16 amino acids. Here the CDR3 reads CASSMGASGGSYEQYF. DNA of the CDR3: TGTGCCAGTAGTATGGGCGCTAGCGGGGGGTCCTACGAGCAGTACTTC.

For this clone: Germline and junction disagree at one end, which may indicate a read error. The chain has TRBV7-9 and TRBJ2-3; 11 bases line up with TRBD2. CDR1 and CDR2 (germline): SEHNR, FQNEAQ (reference sequence). CDR3 length equals 15 residues. The CDR3 DNA is TGTGCCAGCAGCGTAGCGGGAGGGCACACAGATACGCAGTATTTT. Protein: CASSVAGGHTDTQYF.

The chain joins TRBV7-9 to TRBJ2-7; 9 bases align to TRBD1. The CDR3 totals 14 residues. Per germline, CDR1 SEHNR and CDR2 FQNEAQ (reference sequence). The V and J ends lost 5 bases and 4 bases, in that order; junction bases with no gene match: 6. The DNA of the CDR3 is TGTGCCAGCAGCATGGGACAGGGTTCGTACGAGCAGTACTTC. This translates into CASSMGQGSYEQYF.

The CDR3 spells CASSYGLVAYNEQFF. The CDR3 DNA reads TGTGCCAGCAGCTATGGACTAGTCGCCTACAATGAGCAGTTCTTC. The V call is TRBV5-4, the J call TRBJ2-1, with 7 bases fitting TRBD2. The germline gives CDR1 SGHNT, CDR2 YYREEE (reference sequence). The CDR3 consists of 15 residues. V lost 3 bases, J lost 2 bases, and 5 bases stayed unmatched.

This rearrangement joins TRBV21-1 to TRBJ2-1; the DNA was not used to check the table's D call, TRBD2. TRBV21-1 is a listed pseudogene. This CDR3 has 15 residues. The CDR3 protein is CASSPQTSSYNEQFF. The CDR3 DNA reads TGTGCCAGCAGCCCTCAGACTAGCTCCTACAATGAGCAGTTCTTC.

The chain carries TRBV9 and TRBJ2-2, with no clear D. The V end was cut by 6 bases, the J end by 6 bases, with 18 bases between. Germline lookup yields CDR1 SGDLS and CDR2 YYNGEE. The CDR3 consists of 15 residues. CDR3 in amino acids: CASNPMSSPPGELFF. The CDR3 bases are TGTGCCAGCAACCCTATGTCTTCCCCACCCGGGGAGCTGTTTTTT.

Details on this clone: Distinct nucleotide sequences in the sample also encode this CDR3. V usage is TRBV7-3 and J usage is TRBJ1-1; D is perhaps TRBD1 (5 bases). The CDR3 length is 13 residues. From germline, CDR1 is SGHTA and CDR2 FQGTGA. V gave up 3 bases and J gave up 2 bases, with 7 bases separating them. The CDR3 sequence is CASSFQGNTEAFF. CDR3 nucleotide sequence: TGTGCCAGCAGCTTTCAGGGAAACACTGAAGCTTTCTTT.

Concerning this clone itself: In the same sample, other DNA sequences code for this CDR3. The chain links TRBV4-2 to TRBJ2-2; unclear D gene. Trimming took off 3 bases at V and 2 bases at J, with 4 bases between the two ends. Germline V gene lookup returns CDR1 LGHNA and CDR2 YNFKEQ. The CDR3 covers 13 residues. Here the CDR3 reads CASSQSNTGELFF. Written as DNA, the CDR3 is TGTGCCAGCAGCCAGTCAAACACCGGGGAGCTGTTTTTT.

The chain employs TRBV18 and TRBJ2-7; the D gene is possibly TRBD1 (5 bases). CDR3 length: 14 residues. Trimming left V 3 bases short and J 2 bases short, with 11 bases between. The germline gives CDR1 KGHSH, CDR2 LQKENI. CDR3 DNA sequence: TGTGCCAGCTCACCTGACAGATTTACCTACGAGCAGTACTTC. It yields the protein CASSPDRFTYEQYF.

The chain has TRBV11-2 and TRBJ2-5, with 8 bases aligning to TRBD1. Germline V gene sequence: CDR1 SGHAT, CDR2 FQNNGV. The CDR3 totals 16 residues. Germline trimming cut 5 bases from V and 4 bases from J; bases unmatched to any gene: 12. The CDR3: CASSLRQGSGGETQYF. CDR3 bases: TGTGCCAGCAGCCTACGACAGGGGTCTGGTGGAGAGACCCAGTACTTC.